Shown below are 28 T cell receptor beta chains from a single sample sequenced in a study of cytomegalovirus exposure and HLA in healthy donors. TCRdb's table, derived via immunoSEQ multiplex PCR, lists solely in-frame clones and lacks some. This sample has roughly 150,000 clones, with around nine tenths found just once. The sequencing sample was made of PBMCs. These receptors were obtained from a woman aged 18-35 years in good health and CMV-seropositive.

As DNA, the CDR3 is TGTGCCAGCAGTGGGAAGATAACTAGCGGGAGCAATGAGCAGTTCTTC. Translating it yields CASSGKITSGSNEQFF. The gene calls are TRBV2 and TRBJ2-1; TRBD2 aligns across 11 bases. V dropped 4 bases and J dropped 6; count of bases not matched to a gene: 8. CDR3 length: 16 residues. Germline CDR1 is SNHLY and CDR2 is FYNNEI.

V usage is TRBV23-1 and J usage is TRBJ2-4, with a tentative D call TRBD1 (5 bases). TRBV23-1 is an ORF for which the function is uncertain. Trimming pared 9 bases from V and 0 bases from J, leaving 12 bases between. This CDR3 has 14 amino acids. The CDR3 here is CASRTSIAKNIQYF. CDR3 DNA: TGCGCCAGTCGGACAAGCATAGCCAAAAACATTCAGTACTTC.

This chain connects TRBV10-3 to TRBJ1-3; no clear D. Germline V gene sequence: CDR1 ENHRY, CDR2 SYGVKD. The length of the CDR3 is 14 residues. Trimming cost V 0 bases and J 0 bases, with 3 bases left between them. The CDR3 DNA reads as TGTGCCATCAGTGAGTCGGCCTCTGGAAACACCATATATTTT. Its translation: CAISESASGNTIYF.

The chain couples TRBV30 to TRBJ2-2; D is possibly TRBD1 (5 bases). The germline V and J ends were trimmed by 0 bases and 7 bases, with 15 bases remaining between them. Looked up from germline, CDR1 is GTSNPN and CDR2 is SVGIG (reference sequence). The CDR3 totals 15 residues. The CDR3 loop is CAWSVLGRAIGELFF. DNA for the CDR3: TGTGCCTGGAGTGTACTGGGCAGGGCGATCGGGGAGCTGTTTTTT.

The J gene is TRBJ2-1, the V gene TRBV7-8; 8 nucleotides line up with TRBD2. V trimming: 1 base; J trimming: 0 bases; junction bases outside the gene matches: 2. This CDR3 region has 16 residues. Germline loops: CDR1 SGHVS, CDR2 FQNEAQ. The CDR3 coding sequence is TGTGCCAGCAGCTTAGAGCGGGAGCCCTCCTACAATGAGCAGTTCTTC. This sequence encodes CASSLEREPSYNEQFF.

The chain combines TRBV12-5 with TRBJ2-1; 9 bases are shared with TRBD2. Germline V gene sequence: CDR1 LGHNT, CDR2 FRNRAP. This CDR3 contains 15 residues. J lost 4 bases, V lost 5 bases, and 6 bases had no gene match. The CDR3 DNA sequence: TGTGCTAGTGGTCCCCGGACTAGCGAGTACAATGAGCAGTTCTTC. It encodes CASGPRTSEYNEQFF.

The chain employs TRBV7-7 and TRBJ2-7; 8 bases fit TRBD2. CDR1 and CDR2 from the germline V gene are SSHAT and FNYEAQ (reference sequence). V was clipped by 5 bases and J by 3 bases; unmatched bases: 9. The CDR3 length is 15 residues. The CDR3 coding sequence is TGTGCCAGCAGCCTCCTCGCGGGAGGTGACTACGAGCAGTACTTC. It is translated as CASSLLAGGDYEQYF.

The chain has TRBV7-2 and TRBJ2-3; 8 nucleotides agree with TRBD1. The V segment lost 5 bases and the J segment 4 bases; nucleotides outside the gene matches: 8. The CDR3 consists of 15 residues. From germline, CDR1 is SGHTA and CDR2 FQGNSA. The CDR3 DNA reads as TGTGCCAGCAGCGCCTACAGGGGGAACCCAGATACGCAGTATTTT. Protein sequence: CASSAYRGNPDTQYF.

The chain employs TRBV29-1 and TRBJ2-3; 12 bases match TRBD2. V gave up 6 bases and J gave up 4 bases; unmatched junction bases: 5. The CDR3 runs 14 residues. The germline V gene has CDR1 SQVTM and CDR2 ANQGSEA. The CDR3 coding sequence is TGCAGCGTGGTGACTAGCGGGAGTGCAGATACGCAGTATTTT. Protein: CSVVTSGSADTQYF.

This clone occurred once. The rearrangement uses TRBV4-3 and TRBJ2-1; the match to TRBD2 covers 9 bases. CDR1 and CDR2 from the germline V gene are LGHNA and YSLEER. The CDR3 runs to 18 residues. The trim removed 0 bases at V and 2 bases at J, leaving 8 bases unmatched. CDR3 in DNA: TGCGCCAGCAGCCAAGAGCGGAGGGGCGGGAGGGCCTACAATGAGCAGTTCTTC. Residues: CASSQERRGGRAYNEQFF.

The genes are TRBV2 and TRBJ2-1; TRBD2 might be the D (6 bases). The CDR3 has 14 residues. Trimming stripped 6 bases from V and 1 base from J, with 10 bases between. Germline-derived CDR1 and CDR2 are SNHLY and FYNNEI. The CDR3 coding sequence is TGTGCCAGCAGGGCGGGACTGTCCTACAATGAGCAGTTCTTC. This translates into CASRAGLSYNEQFF.

The V call is TRBV6-5, the J call TRBJ2-7, with a possible D match to TRBD2 (5 bases). Germline V CDR1 and CDR2: MNHEY, SVGAGI. The V end lost 8 bases, the J end lost 1 base, and 9 bases lay between the germline ends. The CDR3 sequence is 12 residues long. The DNA of the CDR3 is TGTGCCAGCCGACGGGGTTCCTACGAGCAGTACTTC. Its translation: CASRRGSYEQYF.

The chain has TRBV5-1 and TRBJ2-3; tentative D call: TRBD2 (5 bases). The CDR3 sequence is 14 residues long. The ends were cut back, 0 bases at V and 6 bases at J, with 11 bases in the middle. Looked up from germline, CDR1 is SGHRS and CDR2 is YFSETQ. The CDR3 sequence is CASSLEAPGDTQYF. The CDR3 nucleotides read TGCGCCAGCAGCTTGGAGGCCCCGGGGGATACGCAGTATTTT.

V is TRBV7-2 and J is TRBJ1-5; 9 positions agree with TRBD1. J lost 6 bases, V lost 6 bases, and 9 bases had no gene match. Germline V gene sequence: CDR1 SGHTA, CDR2 FQGNSA. The CDR3 has 15 residues. CDR3 in DNA: TGTGCCAGCAGTCCGACAGGGGGATTTTTTCAGCCCCAGCATTTT. Translated: CASSPTGGFFQPQHF.

The count of this clone is one. V and J are TRBV25-1 and TRBJ1-1; D might be TRBD1 (6 bases). This CDR3 is 14 amino acids long. Looked up from germline, CDR1 is MGHDK and CDR2 is SYGVNS. Trimming removed 2 bases from V and 5 bases from J, with 12 bases in between. The CDR3 reads CASSEPGGATEAFF. The CDR3 DNA follows: TGTGCCAGCAGTGAACCGGGGGGGGCGACTGAAGCTTTCTTT.

V usage is TRBV5-1 and J usage is TRBJ2-2; possibly TRBD2 for D (5 bases). V was trimmed by 4 bases and J by 3 bases, leaving 13 bases between them. Germline loops: CDR1 SGHRS, CDR2 YFSETQ. The CDR3 covers 15 residues. In DNA form, the CDR3 reads TGCGCCAGCAGCCCGACTACCGGGGACACCGGGGAGCTGTTTTTT. Translation: CASSPTTGDTGELFF. Combining the CDR3 with reference TRBV5-1 and TRBJ2-2 gives the whole variable domain KAGVTQTPRYLIKTRGQQVTLSCSPISGHRSVSWYQQTPGQGLQFLFEYFSETQRNKGNFPGRFSGRQFSNSRSEMNVSTLELGDSALYLCASSPTTGDTGELFFGEGSRLTVL.

J is TRBJ2-3 and V is TRBV5-1; 7 nucleotides match TRBD2. V shed 5 bases, J shed 0 bases, and the junction held 9 bases outside the gene matches. The CDR3 spans 16 residues. Per germline, CDR1 SGHRS and CDR2 YFSETQ. The CDR3 sequence is CASRSSGYSSTDTQYF. DNA of the CDR3: TGCGCCAGCAGATCTAGCGGATACTCTAGCACAGATACGCAGTATTTT.

This chain uses TRBV6-1 with TRBJ2-7, with D maybe TRBD1 (6 bases). The germline V gene encodes CDR1 MNHNS and CDR2 SASEGT. V lost 0 bases, J lost 7 bases, and 19 bases lay in between. There are 16 residues in the CDR3. The DNA for the CDR3 is TGTGCCAGCAGTGAAGCTGAATACAGGGCCGGGTGGGAGCAGTACTTC. It codes for CASSEAEYRAGWEQYF.

This chain joins TRBV29-1 and TRBJ2-1; D is perhaps TRBD1 (6 bases). Trimming stripped 4 bases from V and 2 bases from J, with 12 bases between. This CDR3 contains 14 residues. Germline assignment: CDR1 SQVTM and CDR2 ANQGSEA. The chain's CDR3 is CSVGQVTTYNEQFF. DNA of the CDR3: TGCAGCGTTGGACAGGTTACAACCTACAATGAGCAGTTCTTC.

This rearrangement joins TRBV4-2 to TRBJ2-5; TRBD2 aligns across 10 bases. From germline, CDR1 is LGHNA and CDR2 YNFKEQ. This CDR3 comprises 14 residues. Germline trimming cut 3 bases from V and 4 bases from J; bases unmatched to any gene: 2. CDR3 nucleotides: TGTGCCAGCAGCCAGCTAGCGGGAGTAGAGACCCAGTACTTC. Translation: CASSQLAGVETQYF.

The gene calls are TRBV7-2 and TRBJ2-7, with 11 bases matching TRBD2. The V and J ends lost 5 bases and 7 bases, in that order; junction bases with no gene match: 7. Germline V gene lookup returns CDR1 SGHTA and CDR2 FQGNSA. There are 14 residues in the CDR3. CDR3 bases: TGTGCCAGCAGCCCACTAGCGGGAGATAGAGAGCAGTACTTC. Amino acids: CASSPLAGDREQYF.

This chain joins TRBV30 and TRBJ1-5, with D perhaps matching TRBD1 (6 bases). V gave up 3 bases and J gave up 3 bases, with 12 bases separating them. The CDR3 has 14 amino acids. CDR1 and CDR2 from the germline V gene are GTSNPN and SVGIG (reference sequence). CDR3 nucleotide sequence: TGTGCCTGGAGCCGCAGACAGGCCAATCAGCCCCAGCATTTT. This gives the protein CAWSRRQANQPQHF.

V usage is TRBV28 and J usage is TRBJ2-7; weak D call: TRBD2 (5 bases). CDR3 length equals 14 residues. Germline CDR1 MDHEN, CDR2 SYDVKM. Trimming pared 2 bases from V and 3 bases from J, leaving 11 bases between. The CDR3 region is CASSLRSGDYEQYF. The CDR3 DNA sequence: TGTGCCAGCAGTTTAAGGAGCGGCGACTACGAGCAGTACTTC.

The chain employs TRBV13 and TRBJ2-1; 8 nucleotides align to TRBD2. Germline CDR1 reads PRHDT; CDR2 reads FYEKMQ (reference sequence). The CDR3 length is 16 residues. J lost 9 bases, V lost 1 base, and 11 bases had no gene match. The CDR3 sequence is CASSLVGTSGVGEQFF. The DNA of the CDR3 is TGTGCCAGCAGCTTAGTCGGGACTAGTGGCGTGGGTGAGCAGTTCTTC.

This clone was found a few times. This chain joins TRBV4-1 and TRBJ2-7, with D tentatively TRBD2 (6 bases). Germline CDR1 and CDR2: MGHRA and YSYEKL. With 3 bases removed from V and 0 bases from J, the gap between germline ends came to 9 bases. The CDR3 sequence is 14 residues long. Written as DNA, the CDR3 is TGCGCCAGCAGCCAGGGGACTGTCTCCTACGAGCAGTACTTC. Its translation is CASSQGTVSYEQYF.

In its sample, this clone was seen once. This chain joins TRBV29-1 and TRBJ1-2; the match to TRBD1 covers 10 bases. With V trimmed by 6 bases and J by 2 bases, 6 bases remained unmatched. CDR1 and CDR2 from the germline V gene are SQVTM and ANQGSEA. CDR3 length: 14 amino acids. The CDR3 region is CSVLPGQGNYGYTF. The CDR3 DNA sequence: TGCAGCGTATTACCGGGACAGGGGAACTATGGCTACACCTTC.

The chain recombines TRBV11-3 with TRBJ1-5; a possible D gene is TRBD1 (5 bases). Germline lookup yields CDR1 SGHNT and CDR2 YENEEA. Trimming cost V 4 bases and J 2 bases, with 12 bases left between them. CDR3 length: 15 residues. The CDR3 spells CASSSGLPGNQPQHF. Here the CDR3 DNA reads TGTGCCAGCAGCTCGGGACTCCCTGGCAATCAGCCCCAGCATTTT.

The V call is TRBV7-3, the J call TRBJ1-2; TRBD1 aligns across 9 bases. The length of the CDR3 is 14 residues. Per the germline V gene, CDR1 is SGHTA and CDR2 is FQGTGA. V lost 2 bases and J lost 8; bases outside the gene matches: 6. The CDR3 loop reads CASSLCGQGKGYTF. The CDR3 bases are TGTGCCAGCAGCTTATGCGGACAGGGGAAAGGCTACACCTTC.